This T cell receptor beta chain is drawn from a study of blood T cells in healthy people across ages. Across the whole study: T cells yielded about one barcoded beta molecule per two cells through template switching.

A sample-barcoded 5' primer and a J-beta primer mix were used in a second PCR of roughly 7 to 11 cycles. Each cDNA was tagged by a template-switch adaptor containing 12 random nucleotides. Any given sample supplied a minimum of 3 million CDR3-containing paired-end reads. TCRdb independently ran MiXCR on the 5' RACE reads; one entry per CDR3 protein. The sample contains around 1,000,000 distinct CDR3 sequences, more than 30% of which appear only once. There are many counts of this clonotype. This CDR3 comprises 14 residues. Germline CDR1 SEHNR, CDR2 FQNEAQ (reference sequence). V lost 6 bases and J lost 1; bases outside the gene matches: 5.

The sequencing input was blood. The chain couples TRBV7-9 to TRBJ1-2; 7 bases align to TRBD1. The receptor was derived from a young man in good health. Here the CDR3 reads CASSIRGLNYGYTF. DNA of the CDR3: TGTGCCAGCAGTATAAGGGGGCTTAACTATGGCTACACCTTC.